In its sample, the clone carrying this T cell receptor beta chain was seen a few times. Its target is not known. Looked up from germline, CDR1 is DFQATT and CDR2 is SNEGSKA (reference sequence). The V end lost 5 bases, the J end lost 2 bases, and 11 bases lay between the germline ends. This CDR3 region has 13 residues. The time point: patch test 3, about 24 weeks after DPC sensitization. Noted treatment: therapeutic diphenylcyclopropenone sensitization with weekly scalp DPC. This sample is part of a study of human T cells and chemical hapten exposure. Study summary: Subjects had 2% DPC placed on around 2 cm by around 2 cm of upper inner arm skin for sensitization. The study's findings and limits: Significantly more large CDR3 similarity clusters arose among expanded TCRs than among controls. TCRs above 1 in 1000 frequency stayed constant with DPC sensitization.

TCRdb reanalysed the RACE reads using MiXCR and keeps one entry per CDR3 protein. The table includes over 70,000 distinct CDR3 sequences, 11% detected once. This TCR derives from a woman aged 25 to 45 with alopecia areata. Some clones in this sample may be carry-over from other donors' samples. The source material was whole blood, sampled in connection with sensitization to the hapten diphenylcyclopropenone (DPC). The V and J genes are TRBV20-1 and TRBJ2-3; D tentatively reads TRBD1 or TRBD2 (5 bases each). CDR3 in amino acids: CSAWDPTTDTQYF. The CDR3 DNA reads TGCAGTGCTTGGGACCCCACCACAGATACGCAGTATTTT.